This T cell receptor beta chain originates from a study of identical twins. TCRdb fed the 5' RACE reads into MiXCR, producing one record per CDR3 protein. This table holds a few hundred thousand distinct CDR3 sequences, roughly 9.9% found once. As for this clonotype: Its antigen is unknown.

Study results and limitations: In cord blood, abundant beta clonotypes had fewer insertions; memory showed no trend. Low generation-probability sequences were in excess among twin-shared out-of-frame alpha sequences.

The same specimen was also included in a second study, on yellow fever vaccine responses in identical twins.

The sequenced material came from PBMCs. This TCR derives from a young woman in good health.

The CDR3 DNA reads as TGCAGTGCCACCCGTGGCAATGAGCAGTTCTTC. Protein: CSATRGNEQFF. The chain has TRBV20-1 and TRBJ2-1; the D is unclear. CDR3 length: 11 amino acids. Trimming removed 6 bases at V and 6 bases at J, with 9 bases between. Germline CDR1 is DFQATT and CDR2 is SNEGSKA (reference sequence).